The source of this T cell receptor (beta chain) is a study of esophageal squamous cell carcinoma under preoperative chemotherapy. Regarding the study as a whole: Paclitaxel-nedaplatin therapy caused immediate, substantial clonotype frequency changes. After treatment, tumor-infiltrating lymphocytes seemed to come partly from incoming peripheral T cells, not only local changes.

In TCRdb, the PCR reads were re-called with MiXCR into one record per CDR3 protein. Of fewer than 16,000 distinct CDR3 sequences listed, 60% are singletons. Comment on this clonotype: Its specificity is not known.

This sample's time point: before preoperative PTX-NDP chemotherapy. Before surgery, patients were given preoperative paclitaxel-nedaplatin chemotherapy. The specimen was taken from a patient given preoperative chemotherapy. The TCR was taken from a human donor with esophageal squamous cell carcinoma. The donor label of this sample is uncertain.

Written as DNA, the CDR3 is TGTGCCAGGGGGGCGGGAGACGACGATACGCAGTACTTC. It is translated as CARGAGDDDTQYF. J is TRBJ2-3 and V is TRBV6-1, with TRBD2 as a possible D gene (7 bases). The better agreement between TRBJ2-7 and the DNA end casts doubt on the J call. CDR3 size: 13 residues. Germline loops: CDR1 MNHNS, CDR2 SASEGT.